This T cell receptor beta chain was recorded in a study of blood T cell repertoires in COVID-19. The CDR3 has 16 residues. V lost 0 bases to trimming and J lost 2 bases, with 13 bases between them. Germline CDR1 MNHEY, CDR2 SVGAGI. The assay was immunoSEQ multiplex PCR, and TCRdb's table has in-frame clones only and misses some. The sample contains over 75,000 clones, roughly nine tenths of which appear only once. Sequenced sample: peripheral blood. The chain couples TRBV6-5 to TRBJ1-1, with D uncertain. The sequence derives from a man between 60 and 70 years old with acute or convalescent COVID-19. CDR3 protein: CASSYSKWRHNTEAFF. CDR3 sequence (DNA): TGTGCCAGCAGTTACTCGAAGTGGCGACACAACACTGAAGCTTTCTTT.